The 10 T cell receptor beta chains listed next were all sequenced from one sample in a study of human T cells and chemical hapten exposure. In TCRdb, the RACE reads were re-called with MiXCR into one record per CDR3 protein. The sample shows approximately 33,000 distinct CDR3 sequences, approximately 7.4% of them seen only once. Time point specified: healthy volunteer bleed at 2 weeks. The starting material, unfractionated whole blood, was used for total RNA extraction. Sequences were obtained from whole blood. These receptors were obtained from a human donor in good health. Some clones in this sample may be carry-over from other donors' samples.

With respect to this clonotype: This may be a read error, as it is one base from a much larger clone. The rearrangement links TRBV4-2 to TRBJ2-7; a possible D gene is TRBD1 (5 bases). The CDR3 extends over 18 amino acids. The germline V gene encodes CDR1 LGHNA and CDR2 YNFKEQ. The CDR3 region is CVSSRATNPGRAIYEQYF. The CDR3 region has the DNA TGTGTCAGCAGCCGAGCAACGAACCCAGGCAGGGCGATCTACGAGCAGTACTTC.

This clonotype was seen ten or more times. The genes are TRBV10-2 and TRBJ1-5; no firm D call. V lost 5 bases and J 0 bases, leaving 14 bases between the germline ends. Looked up from germline, CDR1 is WSHSY and CDR2 is SAAADI. The length of the CDR3 is 16 residues. Here the CDR3 DNA reads TGCGCCAGCAGTCCATCGCCGACTAATAGCAATCAGCCCCAGCATTTT. Translating it yields CASSPSPTNSNQPQHF.

This clonotype showed up many times. The chain combines TRBV3-1 with TRBJ1-1; D gene uncertain. V was clipped by 1 base and J by 3 bases, with 9 bases between them. The CDR3 runs to 14 residues. Germline CDR1 and CDR2: LGHDT and YNNKEL (reference sequence). The CDR3 DNA sequence: TGTGCCAGCAGCCAAGCGACCTTGTACACTGAAGCTTTCTTT. Translating it yields CASSQATLYTEAFF.

The chain uses TRBV3-1 and TRBJ1-2; D remains ambiguous. V was pared by 0 bases and J by 4 bases, with 9 bases between. The CDR3 extends over 14 amino acids. CDR1 and CDR2 from the germline V gene are LGHDT and YNNKEL (reference sequence). The CDR3 sequence: CASSQDSGGYGYTF. CDR3 in DNA: TGTGCCAGCAGCCAAGATAGCGGAGGCTATGGCTACACCTTC. Based on the CDR3 plus reference TRBV3-1 and TRBJ1-2, the full variable domain is DTAVSQTPKYLVTQMGNDKSIKCEQNLGHDTMYWYKQDSKKFLKIMFSYNNKELIINETVPNRFSPKSPDKAHLNLHINSLELGDSAVYFCASSQDSGGYGYTFGSGTRLTVV.

The chain links TRBV5-1 to TRBJ1-1, with D maybe TRBD1 (5 bases). The CDR3 totals 15 residues. The germline V and J ends were trimmed by 4 bases and 4 bases, with 17 bases remaining between them. Germline V gene data show CDR1 as SGHRS and CDR2 as YFSETQ. The CDR3 loop is CASSIRPPGATEAFF. DNA of the CDR3: TGCGCCAGCAGCATCCGGCCCCCCGGGGCCACTGAAGCTTTCTTT.

This clonotype has a count of ten or more. The chain employs TRBV20-1 and TRBJ2-7, with 11 bases matching TRBD2. The J segment lost 1 base and the V segment lost 4 bases, leaving 6 bases of the junction unmatched. Germline-derived CDR1 and CDR2 are DFQATT and SNEGSKA (reference sequence). The CDR3 is made up of 15 amino acids. CDR3 in amino acids: CSANLLAGGSYEQYF. The CDR3, as DNA: TGCAGTGCTAACCTTCTAGCGGGAGGATCCTACGAGCAGTACTTC.

The chain couples TRBV20-1 to TRBJ1-5; D is uncertain. With 3 bases removed from V and 1 base from J, the gap between germline ends came to 10 bases. Germline V lookup: CDR1 DFQATT, CDR2 SNEGSKA (reference sequence). The CDR3 is 14 residues long. The CDR3 DNA reads as TGCAGTGCTAGGGCCTCGGGGAGCAATCAGCCCCAGCATTTT. Translated: CSARASGSNQPQHF.

This clonotype showed up many times. V gene TRBV15 combines with J gene TRBJ2-3; 9 positions agree with TRBD2. CDR3 length equals 18 residues. Germline lookup yields CDR1 LNHNV and CDR2 YYDKDF (reference sequence). Trimming removed 0 bases from V and 0 bases from J; junction bases left unmatched: 7. The CDR3 DNA reads as TGTGCCACCAGCAGAGACAGACAGCGGGGGGCCAGCACAGATACGCAGTATTTT. Amino acids: CATSRDRQRGASTDTQYF.

This clonotype was observed at least ten times. This chain joins TRBV20-1 and TRBJ2-2, with 7 bases matching TRBD1. Germline values: CDR1 DFQATT, CDR2 SNEGSKA (reference sequence). V shed 5 bases, J shed 5 bases, and the junction held 2 bases outside the gene matches. CDR3 length: 12 amino acids. This CDR3 is CSAQGQTGELFF. Here the CDR3 DNA reads TGCAGTGCTCAGGGACAGACCGGGGAGCTGTTTTTT.

This clonotype occurred many times. The CDR3 bases are TGCAGTGCTCAGACTAGCGGGAGGTACCACGAGCAGTACTTC. Its translation is CSAQTSGRYHEQYF. The V gene is TRBV20-1, the J gene TRBJ2-7; TRBD2 agrees at 13 bases. The CDR3 is made up of 14 amino acids. The germline CDR1 and CDR2 sequences are DFQATT and SNEGSKA (reference sequence). The ends lost 5 bases at V and 5 bases at J; junction bases unmatched: 6.